This T cell receptor beta chain originates from a study of blood T cell repertoires in COVID-19. Clones were sequenced by immunoSEQ multiplex PCR, and TCRdb holds only the in-frame ones, with some missing. The sample lists about 250,000 clones, about 82% occurring once. Per the germline V gene, CDR1 is SGHDN and CDR2 is FVKESK. CDR3 size: 15 residues. J was trimmed by 1 base and V by 7 bases; bases with no gene match: 6. The chain is built from TRBV14 and TRBJ2-2, with 7 bases matching TRBD1. The material sequenced was PBMCs or T cells enriched from blood (not recorded which). This clonotype was sampled from a woman aged 45 to 65 with acute COVID-19. The chain's CDR3 is CASNTGQQNTGELFF. CDR3 nucleotides: TGTGCCAGCAACACGGGACAGCAGAACACCGGGGAGCTGTTTTTT.